At least ten counts were recorded for the clone carrying this T cell receptor beta chain. The data derive from a study of blood T cell repertoires in COVID-19. Study as a whole: COVID-19 samples collected from the United States, Italy and Spain covered acute and convalescent phases. Nucleic acid was either cDNA or gDNA, and it came from T cells, B-cell-depleted T cells, or PBMCs.

As handled by the study authors: Cell counts per sample came from amplifying reference gene primers. Using immunoSEQ multiplex PCR, the repertoire was profiled, and TCRdb retains in-frame clones only, with some absent. D and trimming come from the DNA, and the V and J calls and clone size come from that table. The sample holds around 70,000 clones; about four fifths are singletons and the top ten take about 37%. The germline gives CDR1 PRHDT, CDR2 FYEKMQ (reference sequence). Trimming cost V 5 bases and J 7 bases; bases outside gene matches: 14. The CDR3 is 15 amino acids. Input material: peripheral blood. This receptor was identified in a man between 65 and 85 years old with acute or convalescent COVID-19. The rearrangement links TRBV13 to TRBJ2-7, with 7 bases that match TRBD1. The CDR3 DNA is TGTGCCAGCAGCCTCAGGGGGTCCCCCAAAAGGGAGCAGTACTTC. Encoded protein: CASSLRGSPKREQYF.